Below, one T cell receptor beta chain is given with its context. The record originates from a study of blood T cell repertoires in COVID-19. The overall study: T cells, B-cell-depleted T cells, or PBMCs provided the cDNA or gDNA that served as material.

Germline loops: CDR1 MNHEY, CDR2 SMNVEV (reference sequence). V was pared by 5 bases and J by 6 bases, with 16 bases of the junction left unmatched. The CDR3 totals 16 residues. Original data processing: Amplification of reference gene primers was used by the study to estimate nucleated cell counts. Assay: immunoSEQ multiplex PCR; the TCRdb copy retains only in-frame clones and omits some. D and trimming come from the DNA, and the V and J calls and clone size come from that table. The table records around 65,000 clones, 82% of them present only once. Sequencing was done on a sample of peripheral blood. This chain joins TRBV27 and TRBJ2-7; 7 nucleotides agree with TRBD2. The clonotype comes from an elderly man with active COVID-19. The CDR3, as DNA: TGTGCCAGCAGTCCCCAATTTGGGCGGGAGCGGGTCGAGCAGTACTTC. Translating it yields CASSPQFGRERVEQYF.